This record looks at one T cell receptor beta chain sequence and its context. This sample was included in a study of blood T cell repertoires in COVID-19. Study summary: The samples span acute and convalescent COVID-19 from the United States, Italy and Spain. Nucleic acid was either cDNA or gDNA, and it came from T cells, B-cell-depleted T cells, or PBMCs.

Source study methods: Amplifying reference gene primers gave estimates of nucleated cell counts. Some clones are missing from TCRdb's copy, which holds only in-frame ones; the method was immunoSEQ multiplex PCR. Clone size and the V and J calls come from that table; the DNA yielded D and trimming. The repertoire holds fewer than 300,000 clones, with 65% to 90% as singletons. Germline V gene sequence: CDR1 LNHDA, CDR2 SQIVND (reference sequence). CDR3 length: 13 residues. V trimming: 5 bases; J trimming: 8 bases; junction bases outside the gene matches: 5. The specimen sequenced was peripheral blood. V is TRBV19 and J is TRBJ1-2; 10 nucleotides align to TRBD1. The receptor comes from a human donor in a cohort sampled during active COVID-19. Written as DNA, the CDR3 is TGTGCCAGTAGTCGACAGGGGGCGATCGGCTACACCTTC. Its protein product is CASSRQGAIGYTF.